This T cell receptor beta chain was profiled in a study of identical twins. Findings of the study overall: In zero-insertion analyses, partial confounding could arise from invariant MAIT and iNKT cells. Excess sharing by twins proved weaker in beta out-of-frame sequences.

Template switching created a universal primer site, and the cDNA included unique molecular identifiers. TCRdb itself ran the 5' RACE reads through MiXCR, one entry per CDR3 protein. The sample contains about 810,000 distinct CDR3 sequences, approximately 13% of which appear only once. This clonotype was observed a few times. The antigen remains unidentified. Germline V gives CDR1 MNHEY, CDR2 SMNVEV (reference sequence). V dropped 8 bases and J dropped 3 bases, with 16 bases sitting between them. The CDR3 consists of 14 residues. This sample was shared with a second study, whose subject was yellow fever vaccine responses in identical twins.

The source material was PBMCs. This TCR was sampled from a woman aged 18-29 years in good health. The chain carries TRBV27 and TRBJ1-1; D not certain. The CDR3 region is CASALTFGDTEAFF. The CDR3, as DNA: TGTGCCAGCGCCTTAACATTCGGGGACACTGAAGCTTTCTTT.